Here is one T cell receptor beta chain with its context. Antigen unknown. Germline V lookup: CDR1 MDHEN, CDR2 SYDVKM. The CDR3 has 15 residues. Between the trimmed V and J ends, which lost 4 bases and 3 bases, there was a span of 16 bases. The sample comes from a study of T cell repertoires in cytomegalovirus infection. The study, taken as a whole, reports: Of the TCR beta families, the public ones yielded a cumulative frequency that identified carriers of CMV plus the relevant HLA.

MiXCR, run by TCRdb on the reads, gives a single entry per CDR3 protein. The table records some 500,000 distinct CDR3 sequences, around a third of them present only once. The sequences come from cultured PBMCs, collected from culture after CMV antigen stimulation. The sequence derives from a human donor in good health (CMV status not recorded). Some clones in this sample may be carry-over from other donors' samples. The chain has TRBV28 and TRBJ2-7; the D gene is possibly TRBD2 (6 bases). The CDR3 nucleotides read TGTGCCAGCAGTTCGGGCAGCGTGCGGGGCTACGAGCAGTACGTC. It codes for CASSSGSVRGYEQYV.